The 4 T cell receptor beta chains below were found in one sample sequenced in a study of cytomegalovirus exposure and HLA in healthy donors (dated by TCRdb to about 2017). The library was built by means of the immunoSEQ multiplex PCR assay. For the multiplex PCR, a mixture combining 60 forward primers for TCR Vbeta segments and 13 reverse primers for TCR Jbeta segments was used. This immuneACCESS table, as held by TCRdb, lists in-frame sequences with V and J called but not all clones. Of the missing ones, under half trace to an unresolved V gene in checked studies; the others have no known cause. Within this sample are under 45,000 clones, with 50% to 75% of them counted one time only. Jointly, the top ten make up roughly 8.9% of the sample. Material: PBMCs. The receptors here all came from a human donor in good health.

The rearrangement uses TRBV7-2 and TRBJ2-7; TRBD2 matches 7 bases. The germline CDR1 and CDR2 sequences are SGHTA and FQGNSA. J was trimmed by 0 bases and V by 5 bases; bases with no gene match: 7. CDR3 length: 15 residues. This chain's CDR3 is CASSPAGLVSYEQYF. The CDR3 DNA is TGTGCCAGCAGCCCCGCTGGACTAGTCTCCTACGAGCAGTACTTC. Full variable domain (remainder filled in from reference TRBV7-2 and TRBJ2-7): GAGVSQSPSNKVTEKGKDVELRCDPISGHTALYWYRQSLGQGLEFLIYFQGNSAPDKSGLPSDRFSAERTGGSVSTLTIQRTQQEDSAVYLCASSPAGLVSYEQYFGPGTRLTVT.

The chain is built from TRBV27 and TRBJ1-2; possibly TRBD1 for D (6 bases). V gave up 5 bases and J gave up 4 bases, with 14 bases separating them. This CDR3 contains 14 residues. Germline V gives CDR1 MNHEY, CDR2 SMNVEV (reference sequence). The CDR3 DNA reads TGTGCCAGCAGTGCACACAGGGAGGGCTATGGCTACACCTTC. Protein: CASSAHREGYGYTF.

In DNA, the CDR3 is TGTGCCATCAAGCCAGGGGATAATTCACCCCTCCACTTT. It specifies CAIKPGDNSPLHF. V is TRBV10-3 and J is TRBJ1-6; TRBD1 is a possible D gene (6 bases). Germline loops: CDR1 ENHRY, CDR2 SYGVKD. Trimming cost V 7 bases and J 5 bases, with 9 bases left between them. The length of the CDR3 is 13 residues.

The chain recombines TRBV6-6 with TRBJ2-3, with 9 bases identical to TRBD2. CDR3 length: 15 amino acids. Germline V CDR1 and CDR2: MNHNY, SVGAGI (reference sequence). V was clipped by 6 bases and J by 7 bases; unmatched bases: 11. CDR3 sequence reads: CASSPGTSNSYTQYF. CDR3 sequence (DNA): TGTGCCAGCAGCCCCGGGACTAGCAACTCGTATACGCAGTATTTT.